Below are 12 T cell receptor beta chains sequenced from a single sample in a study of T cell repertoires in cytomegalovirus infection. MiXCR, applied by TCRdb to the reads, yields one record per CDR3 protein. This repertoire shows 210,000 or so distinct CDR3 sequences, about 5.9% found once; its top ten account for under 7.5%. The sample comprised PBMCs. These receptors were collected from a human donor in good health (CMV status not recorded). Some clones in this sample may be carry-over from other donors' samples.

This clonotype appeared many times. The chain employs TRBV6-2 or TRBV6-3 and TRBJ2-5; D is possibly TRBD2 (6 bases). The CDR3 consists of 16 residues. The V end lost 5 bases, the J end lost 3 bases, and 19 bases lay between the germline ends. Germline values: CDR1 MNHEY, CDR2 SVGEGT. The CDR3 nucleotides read TGTGCCAGCAGTGACCTCCTTTCGGGACTGGAAGAGACCCAGTACTTC. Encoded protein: CASSDLLSGLEETQYF.

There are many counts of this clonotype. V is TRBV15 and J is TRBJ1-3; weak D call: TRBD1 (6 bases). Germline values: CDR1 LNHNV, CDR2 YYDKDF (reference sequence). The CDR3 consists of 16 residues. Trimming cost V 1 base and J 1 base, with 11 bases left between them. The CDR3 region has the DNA TGTGCCACCAGCAGAGTGTCGGGGGCGTCTGGAAACACCATATATTTT. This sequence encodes CATSRVSGASGNTIYF.

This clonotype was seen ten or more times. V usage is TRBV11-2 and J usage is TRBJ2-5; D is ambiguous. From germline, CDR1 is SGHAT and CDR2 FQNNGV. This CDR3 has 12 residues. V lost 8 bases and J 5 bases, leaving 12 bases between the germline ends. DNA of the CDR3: TGTGCCAGCGGGTACACCGGGGAGACCCAGTACTTC. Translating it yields CASGYTGETQYF.

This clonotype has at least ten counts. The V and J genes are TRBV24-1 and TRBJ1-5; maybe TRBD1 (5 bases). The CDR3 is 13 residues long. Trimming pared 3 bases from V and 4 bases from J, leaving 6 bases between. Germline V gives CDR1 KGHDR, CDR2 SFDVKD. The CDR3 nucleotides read TGTGCCACCAGTGATCCAGGGAATCAGCCCCAGCATTTT. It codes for CATSDPGNQPQHF.

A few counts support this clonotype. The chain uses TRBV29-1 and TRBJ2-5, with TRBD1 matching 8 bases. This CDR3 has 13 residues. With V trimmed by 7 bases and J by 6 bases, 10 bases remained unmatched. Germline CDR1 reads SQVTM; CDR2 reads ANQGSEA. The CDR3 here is CSAEAGGTQTQYF. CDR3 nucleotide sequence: TGCAGCGCCGAGGCAGGGGGCACGCAGACCCAGTACTTC.

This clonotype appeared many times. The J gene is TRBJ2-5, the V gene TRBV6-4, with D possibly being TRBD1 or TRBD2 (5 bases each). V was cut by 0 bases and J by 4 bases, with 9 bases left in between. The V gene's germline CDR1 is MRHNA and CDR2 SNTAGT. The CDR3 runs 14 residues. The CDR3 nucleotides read TGTGCCAGCAGTGACTCGAGAGGGGCAGAGACCCAGTACTTC. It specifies CASSDSRGAETQYF.

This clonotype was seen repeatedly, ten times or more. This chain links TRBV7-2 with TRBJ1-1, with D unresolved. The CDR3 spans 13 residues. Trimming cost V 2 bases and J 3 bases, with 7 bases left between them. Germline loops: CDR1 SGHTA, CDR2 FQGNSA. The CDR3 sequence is CASSLPTDTEAFF. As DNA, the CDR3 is TGTGCCAGCAGCTTACCCACAGACACTGAAGCTTTCTTT.

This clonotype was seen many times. DNA for the CDR3: TGCAGCGCGACAGTTGTGAACACTGAAGCTTTCTTT. The encoded protein is CSATVVNTEAFF. The chain has TRBV29-1 and TRBJ1-1, with D perhaps matching TRBD1 (5 bases). V shed 7 bases and J shed 0 bases, with 9 bases lying between them. There are 12 residues in the CDR3. Germline CDR1 SQVTM, CDR2 ANQGSEA.

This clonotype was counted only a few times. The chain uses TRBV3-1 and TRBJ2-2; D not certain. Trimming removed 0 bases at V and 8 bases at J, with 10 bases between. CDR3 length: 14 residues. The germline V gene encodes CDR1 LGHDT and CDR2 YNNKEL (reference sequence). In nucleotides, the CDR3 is TGTGCCAGCAGCCAAGATATGATCCAGGGGGAGCTGTTTTTT. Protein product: CASSQDMIQGELFF.

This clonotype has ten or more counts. CDR3 DNA sequence: TGTGCCAGCAGTTACCCCGCCGGGACGATACCCTCCTACGAGCAGTACTTC. Translation gives CASSYPAGTIPSYEQYF. The chain couples TRBV6-2 or TRBV6-3 to TRBJ2-7; D may be TRBD1 or TRBD2 (5 bases each). V lost 2 bases and J 0 bases, leaving 17 bases between the germline ends. The CDR3 has 17 amino acids. CDR1 and CDR2 from the germline V gene are MNHEY and SVGEGT.

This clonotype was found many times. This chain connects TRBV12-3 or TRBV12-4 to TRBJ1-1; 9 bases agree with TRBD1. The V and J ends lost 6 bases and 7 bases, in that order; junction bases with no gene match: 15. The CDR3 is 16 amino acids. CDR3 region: CASSQPGQGPGGEAFF. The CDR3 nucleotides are TGTGCCAGCAGCCAACCGGGACAGGGACCTGGGGGTGAAGCTTTCTTT.

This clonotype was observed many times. The CDR3 is CAPRGGRIQETQYF. The CDR3 DNA follows: TGTGCCCCTAGGGGGGGCCGGATCCAAGAGACCCAGTACTTC. The chain is built from TRBV30 and TRBJ2-5; D is perhaps TRBD2 (7 bases). V gave up 8 bases and J gave up 1 base, with 17 bases separating them. CDR3 length: 14 residues. The germline CDR1 and CDR2 sequences are GTSNPN and SVGIG (reference sequence). Full variable domain (rest looked up from reference TRBV30 and TRBJ2-5): SQTIHQWPATLVQPVGSPLSLECTVEGTSNPNLYWYRQAAGRGLQLLFYSVGIGQISSEVPQNLSASRPQDRQFILSSKKLLLSDSGFYLCAPRGGRIQETQYFGPGTRLLVL.